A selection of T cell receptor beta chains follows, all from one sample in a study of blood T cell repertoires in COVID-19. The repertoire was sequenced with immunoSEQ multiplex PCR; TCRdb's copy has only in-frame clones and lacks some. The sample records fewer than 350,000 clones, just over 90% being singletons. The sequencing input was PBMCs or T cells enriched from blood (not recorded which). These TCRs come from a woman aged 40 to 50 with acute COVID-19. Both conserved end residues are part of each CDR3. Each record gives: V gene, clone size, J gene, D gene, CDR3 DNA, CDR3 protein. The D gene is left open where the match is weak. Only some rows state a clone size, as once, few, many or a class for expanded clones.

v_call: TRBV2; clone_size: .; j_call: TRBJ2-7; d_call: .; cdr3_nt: TGTGCCAGCAGTACCACTCGGGAGCAGTACTTC; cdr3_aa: CASSTTREQYF
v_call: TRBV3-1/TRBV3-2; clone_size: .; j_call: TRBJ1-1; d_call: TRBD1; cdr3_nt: TGTGCCAGCAGCCCCGGACAGGGAACGAACACTGAAGCTTTCTTT; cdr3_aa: CASSPGQGTNTEAFF
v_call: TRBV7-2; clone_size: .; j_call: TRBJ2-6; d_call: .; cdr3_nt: TGTGCCAGCAGCTTAGTCAGGGCCAACGTCCTGACTTTC; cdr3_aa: CASSLVRANVLTF
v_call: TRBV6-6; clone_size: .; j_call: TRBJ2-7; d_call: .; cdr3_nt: TGTGCCAGCAGTCACCCGACCCCGGGGGCGGGGGTATCCTACGAGCAGTACTTC; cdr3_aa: CASSHPTPGAGVSYEQYF
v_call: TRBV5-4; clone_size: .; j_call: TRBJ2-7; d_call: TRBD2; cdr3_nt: TGTGCCAGCAGCGCAGCCGGGACTAGCCACTACGAGCAGTACTTC; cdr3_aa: CASSAAGTSHYEQYF
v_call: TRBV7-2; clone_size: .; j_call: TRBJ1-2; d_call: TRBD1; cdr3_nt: TGTGCCAGCAGCTTAGTAATTCGGGTCTCAGGGGGCTCCTATGGCTACACCTTC; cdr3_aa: CASSLVIRVSGGSYGYTF
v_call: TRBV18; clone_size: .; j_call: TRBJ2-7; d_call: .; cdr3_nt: TGTGCCAGCTCACCTGGGGCAGGTGGCGGTTCCTACGAGCAGTACTTC; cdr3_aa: CASSPGAGGGSYEQYF
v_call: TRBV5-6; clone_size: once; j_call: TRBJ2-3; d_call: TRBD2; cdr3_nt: TGTGCCAGCAGCGGCGGACTAGCGAACCGAGTGGGCACAGATACGCAGTATTTT; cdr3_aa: CASSGGLANRVGTDTQYF
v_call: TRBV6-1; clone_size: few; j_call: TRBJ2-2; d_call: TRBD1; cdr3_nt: TGTGCCAGCAGTGACCGGGGAGGACAGGGTTACACCGGGGAGCTGTTTTTT; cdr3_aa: CASSDRGGQGYTGELFF
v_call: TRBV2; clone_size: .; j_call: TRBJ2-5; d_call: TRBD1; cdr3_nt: TGTGCCAGCACCCTCGTCCTTGGACAGGGGAAAGAGACCCAGTACTTC; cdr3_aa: CASTLVLGQGKETQYF
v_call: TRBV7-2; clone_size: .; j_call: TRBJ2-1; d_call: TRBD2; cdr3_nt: TGTGCCAGCAGCGCGATTGGGACTAGCGGCTACAATGAGCAGTTCTTC; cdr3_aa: CASSAIGTSGYNEQFF
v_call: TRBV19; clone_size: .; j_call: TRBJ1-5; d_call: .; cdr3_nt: TGTGCCAGTAGTGTTACAGGGATAAATCAGCCCCAGCATTTT; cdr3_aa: CASSVTGINQPQHF
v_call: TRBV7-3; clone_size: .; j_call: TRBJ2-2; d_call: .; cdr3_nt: TGTGCCAGCAGCATCACCGGGTCCACCGGGGAGCTGTTTTTT; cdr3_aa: CASSITGSTGELFF
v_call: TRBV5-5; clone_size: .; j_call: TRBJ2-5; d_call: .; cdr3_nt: TGTGCCAGCAGCTTCCTCCGGACAGAGACGCAAGAGACCCAGTACTTC; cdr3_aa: CASSFLRTETQETQYF
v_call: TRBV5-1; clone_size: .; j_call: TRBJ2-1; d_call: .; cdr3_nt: TGCGCCAGCAGCCCCCAGGGTAGTCTAGTTTCCTACAATGAGCAGTTCTTC; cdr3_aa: CASSPQGSLVSYNEQFF
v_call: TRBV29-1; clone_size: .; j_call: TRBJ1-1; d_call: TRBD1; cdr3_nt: TGCAGCGTAAACAGGGACAGGAACACTGAAGCTTTCTTT; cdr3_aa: CSVNRDRNTEAFF
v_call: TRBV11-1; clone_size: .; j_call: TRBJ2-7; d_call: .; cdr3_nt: TGTGCCAGCAGCACAGACAGAGTCTACGAGCAGTACTTC; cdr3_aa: CASSTDRVYEQYF
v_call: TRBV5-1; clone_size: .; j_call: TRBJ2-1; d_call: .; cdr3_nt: TGCGCCAGCAGCTTGGCCGGAGGGATCGGGCCTGACAGCTCCTACAATGAGCAGTTCTTC; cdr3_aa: CASSLAGGIGPDSSYNEQFF
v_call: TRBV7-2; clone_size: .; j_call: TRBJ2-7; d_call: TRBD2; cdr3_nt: TGTGCCAGCAGCTCGGGGGGAGCGGGAGCCGCCTACGAGCAGTACTTC; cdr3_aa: CASSSGGAGAAYEQYF
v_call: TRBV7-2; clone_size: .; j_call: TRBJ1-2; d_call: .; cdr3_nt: TGTGCCAGCAGCTACCGGACAGATCACAACTATGGCTACACCTTC; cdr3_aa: CASSYRTDHNYGYTF
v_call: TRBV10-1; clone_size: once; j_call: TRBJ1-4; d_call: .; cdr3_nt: TGCGCCAGCTTAGACAGGTCCTCTTCCGGGGGGAATGAAAAACTGTTTTTT; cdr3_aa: CASLDRSSSGGNEKLFF
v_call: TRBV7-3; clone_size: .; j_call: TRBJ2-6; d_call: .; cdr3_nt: TGTGCCAGCAGCTTTGGGGGGAACCCCTTGGGGGCCAACGTCCTGACTTTC; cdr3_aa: CASSFGGNPLGANVLTF
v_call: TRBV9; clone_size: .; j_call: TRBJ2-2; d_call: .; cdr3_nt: TGTGCCAGCAGCGTAGTCCCCTCCGGAGTAGTCACCGGGGAGCTGTTTTTT; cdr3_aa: CASSVVPSGVVTGELFF
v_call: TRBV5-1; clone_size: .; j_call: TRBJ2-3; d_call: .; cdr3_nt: TGCGCCAGCAGCGAACAGGGAGGCACAGATACGCAGTATTTT; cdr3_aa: CASSEQGGTDTQYF
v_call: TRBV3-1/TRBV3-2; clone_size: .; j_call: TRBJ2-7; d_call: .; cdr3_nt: TGTGCCAGCAGCCAAGACTTCCCCTACGAGCAGTACTTC; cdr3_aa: CASSQDFPYEQYF
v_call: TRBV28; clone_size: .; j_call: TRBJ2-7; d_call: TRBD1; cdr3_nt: TGTGCCAGCTCCGGGACAGGGGGCGACGAGCAGTACTTC; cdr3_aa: CASSGTGGDEQYF
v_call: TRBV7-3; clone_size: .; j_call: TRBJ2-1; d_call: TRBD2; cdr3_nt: TGTGCCAGCAGCTTATTCGCTAGCGGGGGGGCCCCCCCCTACAATGAGCAGTTCTTC; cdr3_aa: CASSLFASGGAPPYNEQFF
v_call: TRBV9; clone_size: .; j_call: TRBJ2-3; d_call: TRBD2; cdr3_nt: TGTGCCAGCAGCGGCGGACTAGCGAACACAGATACGCAGTATTTT; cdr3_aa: CASSGGLANTDTQYF
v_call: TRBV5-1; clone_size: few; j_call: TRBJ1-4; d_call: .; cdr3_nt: TGCGCCAGCAGCTTGGTCAGTGCCAATGAAAAACTGTTTTTT; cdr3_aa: CASSLVSANEKLFF
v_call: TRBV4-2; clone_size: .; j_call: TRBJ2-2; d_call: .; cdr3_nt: TGTGCCAGCAGCCAAGATTGGGCGGAGGCTGGGGAGCTGTTTTTT; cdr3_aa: CASSQDWAEAGELFF
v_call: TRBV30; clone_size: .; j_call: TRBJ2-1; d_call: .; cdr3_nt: TGTGCCTGGAGTGCGGGTGGGGGCAGTTACAATGAGCAGTTCTTC; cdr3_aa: CAWSAGGGSYNEQFF
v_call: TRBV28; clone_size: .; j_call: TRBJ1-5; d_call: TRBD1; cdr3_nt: TGTGCCAGCAGTATACAGGGGACTCAGCCCCAGCATTTT; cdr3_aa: CASSIQGTQPQHF
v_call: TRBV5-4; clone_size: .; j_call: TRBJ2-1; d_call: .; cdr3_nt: TGTGCCAGCAGCTCGGTGGAGTACAATGAGCAGTTCTTC; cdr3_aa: CASSSVEYNEQFF
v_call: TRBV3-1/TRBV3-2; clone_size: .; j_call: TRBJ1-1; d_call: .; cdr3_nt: TGTGCCAGCTTACCACAGGGAAGCACTGAAGCTTTCTTT; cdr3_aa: CASLPQGSTEAFF
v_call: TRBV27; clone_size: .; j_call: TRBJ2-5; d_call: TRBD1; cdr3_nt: TGTGCCAGCAGTCCTCGGACAGGAGAGACCCAGTACTTC; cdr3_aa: CASSPRTGETQYF
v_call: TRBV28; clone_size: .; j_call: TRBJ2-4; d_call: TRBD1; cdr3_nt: TGTGCCAGCGGACAGGGGGACGCCAAAAACATTCAGTACTTC; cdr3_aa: CASGQGDAKNIQYF
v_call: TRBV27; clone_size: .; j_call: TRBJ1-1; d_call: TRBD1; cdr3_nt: TGTGCCAGCAGTTTAGCGACAGGGTACACTGAAGCTTTCTTT; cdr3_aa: CASSLATGYTEAFF
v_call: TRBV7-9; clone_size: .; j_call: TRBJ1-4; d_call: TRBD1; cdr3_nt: TGTGCCAGCAGCTTAGGAGGACAGGGGAATGAAAAACTGTTTTTT; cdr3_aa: CASSLGGQGNEKLFF
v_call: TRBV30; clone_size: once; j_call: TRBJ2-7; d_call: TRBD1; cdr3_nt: TGTGCCTGGGACAGGGGGGGACAGGTTACATCCTACGAGCAGTACTTC; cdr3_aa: CAWDRGGQVTSYEQYF
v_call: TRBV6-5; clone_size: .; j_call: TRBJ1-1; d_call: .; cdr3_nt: TGTGCCAGCAGTCGACAAACCGTGAACACTGAAGCTTTCTTT; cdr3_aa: CASSRQTVNTEAFF
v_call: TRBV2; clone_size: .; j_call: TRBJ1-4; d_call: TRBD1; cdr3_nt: TGTGCCAGCAGCCGGGACAGGGGTGAAAAACTGTTTTTT; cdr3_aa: CASSRDRGEKLFF
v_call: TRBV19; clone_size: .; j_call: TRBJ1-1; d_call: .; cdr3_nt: TGTGCCAGTAGTATCGGAGATATTAACACTGAAGCTTTCTTT; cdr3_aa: CASSIGDINTEAFF
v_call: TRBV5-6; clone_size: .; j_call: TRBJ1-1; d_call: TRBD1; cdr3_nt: TGTGCCAGCAGCTTGTGGCAGGGGGAAATCATGAACACTGAAGCTTTCTTT; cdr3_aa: CASSLWQGEIMNTEAFF
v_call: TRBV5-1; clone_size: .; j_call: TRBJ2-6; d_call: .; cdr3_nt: TGCGCCAGCAGCTTGGCCGGAGGAAACTCTGGGGCCAACGTCCTGACTTTC; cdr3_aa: CASSLAGGNSGANVLTF
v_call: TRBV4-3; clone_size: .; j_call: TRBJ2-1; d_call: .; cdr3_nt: TGCGCCAGCAGCCAAGGGGCCAATAATGCCTACAATGAGCAGTTCTTC; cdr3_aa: CASSQGANNAYNEQFF
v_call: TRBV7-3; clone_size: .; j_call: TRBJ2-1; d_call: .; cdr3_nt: TGTGCCAGCAGCTTATCGGTCCCGAATGAGCAGTTCTTC; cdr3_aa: CASSLSVPNEQFF